One and the same sample provided the 29 T cell receptor beta chains below, sequenced in a study of naive and memory T cell subsets. An equimolar mix of two oligonucleotides served as the beta constant-region primer for TRBC1 and TRBC2. One entry per CDR3 protein, called by TCRdb with MiXCR from the UMI-ligation and nested PCR reads. The sample carries around 90,000 distinct CDR3 sequences, more than 6.5% recorded once. Sample: central memory CD4+ T cells from blood. Source of these receptors: a human donor in good health.

The chain carries TRBV19 and TRBJ2-5, with D possibly matching TRBD1 (5 bases). The V gene lost 6 bases and the J gene lost 5 bases, with 13 bases spanning the gap. CDR1 is LNHDA, CDR2 SQIVND, per germline (reference sequence). The CDR3 extends over 13 amino acids. CDR3 DNA sequence: TGTGCCAGTAGGGTGGCAGGGTCGGAGACCCAGTACTTC. It translates to CASRVAGSETQYF.

V usage is TRBV11-1 and J usage is TRBJ2-1; the match to TRBD2 covers 12 bases. The trim removed 4 bases at V and 3 bases at J, leaving 13 bases unmatched. CDR3 size: 19 residues. Germline V gene sequence: CDR1 SGHAT, CDR2 FQDESV (reference sequence). In DNA, the CDR3 is TGTGCCAGCAGCTCCTCCGGTGGGGCTAGCGGGAGGGTCTACAATGAGCAGTTCTTC. Translated, it gives CASSSSGGASGRVYNEQFF.

This clonotype was seen at least ten times. The rearrangement uses TRBV27 and TRBJ2-6, with D possibly called TRBD1 or TRBD2 (5 bases each). Trimming took off 5 bases at V and 0 bases at J, with 11 bases between the two ends. The CDR3 totals 16 residues. CDR1 and CDR2 (germline): MNHEY, SMNVEV (reference sequence). The CDR3 nucleotides are TGTGCCAGCAGTAGGGCAGGGACCTCTGGGGCCAACGTCCTGACTTTC. This translates into CASSRAGTSGANVLTF.

The sample holds many counts of this clonotype. The V call is TRBV7-2, the J call TRBJ2-7; D ambiguous. This CDR3 spans 11 amino acids. Trimming cost V 5 bases and J 4 bases, with 6 bases left between them. The germline V gene encodes CDR1 SGHTA and CDR2 FQGNSA. Here the CDR3 reads CASSPQYEQYF. CDR3 coding DNA: TGTGCCAGCAGCCCCCAGTACGAGCAGTACTTC.

This clonotype has at least ten counts. The chain combines TRBV6-2 or TRBV6-3 with TRBJ1-1, with D maybe TRBD1 (5 bases). This CDR3 contains 16 residues. Germline V gene data show CDR1 as MNHEY and CDR2 as SVGEGT. Trimming shortened V by 4 bases and J by 3 bases, and 18 bases separated the two germline ends. CDR3 sequence (DNA): TGTGCCAGCAGTTCGAAGGGGTACGGTGTTTACACTGAAGCTTTCTTT. It encodes CASSSKGYGVYTEAFF.

This clonotype was detected ten times or more. The genes are TRBV5-1 and TRBJ2-3, with TRBD2 identical over 14 bases. From germline, CDR1 is SGHRS and CDR2 YFSETQ. V shed 3 bases, J shed 5 bases, and the junction held 5 bases outside the gene matches. This CDR3 region has 16 residues. CDR3 residues: CASSSGLAGAGDTQYF. CDR3 bases: TGCGCCAGCAGCTCGGGACTAGCGGGGGCGGGAGATACGCAGTATTTT.

This clonotype was seen repeatedly, ten times or more. This sequence joins TRBV7-9 and TRBJ2-1, with 11 bases fitting TRBD2. Germline V CDR1 and CDR2: SEHNR, FQNEAQ (reference sequence). The CDR3 has 14 amino acids. V trimming: 5 bases; J trimming: 7 bases; junction bases outside the gene matches: 4. This chain's CDR3 is CASSVSGGVNEQFF. The CDR3 nucleotides are TGTGCCAGCAGCGTTAGCGGGGGGGTAAATGAGCAGTTCTTC. Complete variable domain (other parts from reference TRBV7-9 and TRBJ2-1): DTGVSQNPRHKITKRGQNVTFRCDPISEHNRLYWYRQTLGQGPEFLTYFQNEAQLEKSRLLSDRFSAERPKGSFSTLEIQRTEQGDSAMYLCASSVSGGVNEQFFGPGTRLTVL.

This clonotype turned up a few times. The chain employs TRBV28 and TRBJ1-5; no firm D call. The germline V and J ends were trimmed by 5 bases and 6 bases, with 20 bases remaining between them. This CDR3 is 16 amino acids long. CDR1 is MDHEN, CDR2 SYDVKM, per germline. The CDR3: CASSPSVARNPQPQHF. The DNA for the CDR3 is TGTGCCAGCAGTCCCAGCGTGGCTCGTAATCCTCAGCCCCAGCATTTT.

This clonotype was seen more than once but under ten times. This chain joins TRBV12-3 or TRBV12-4 and TRBJ2-2, with D maybe TRBD2 (5 bases). The V end lost 4 bases, the J end lost 4 bases, and 7 bases lay between the germline ends. CDR3 length equals 13 residues. The CDR3 sequence is CASSSGFTGELFF. CDR3 in DNA: TGTGCCAGCAGTTCGGGGTTCACCGGGGAGCTGTTTTTT.

This clonotype was found many times. The chain employs TRBV24-1 and TRBJ1-5; TRBD1 aligns across 10 bases. The CDR3 extends over 18 amino acids. Trimming cost V 5 bases and J 1 base; bases outside gene matches: 10. Germline V gives CDR1 KGHDR, CDR2 SFDVKD. CDR3 sequence (DNA): TGTGCCACCAGTGTTTCATCCGGGACAGGGGTGAGCAATCAGCCCCAGCATTTT. Protein: CATSVSSGTGVSNQPQHF.

Only a few counts were recorded for this clonotype. CDR3 DNA sequence: TGCAGTGCTCAACACGGACTAGAATTAGACGAGCAGTACTTC. This encodes CSAQHGLELDEQYF. The chain joins TRBV20-1 to TRBJ2-7; 7 bases fit TRBD2. Germline V gives CDR1 DFQATT, CDR2 SNEGSKA (reference sequence). The CDR3 is 14 amino acids. The J segment lost 5 bases and the V segment lost 5 bases, leaving 12 bases of the junction unmatched.

The chain joins TRBV15 to TRBJ1-1; TRBD1 might be the D (5 bases). V lost 1 base, J lost 6 bases, and 15 bases lay in between. Germline V CDR1 and CDR2: LNHNV, YYDKDF (reference sequence). This CDR3 contains 15 residues. CDR3 sequence reads: CATSRVQGVTAEAFF. The DNA of the CDR3 is TGTGCCACCAGCAGAGTTCAGGGAGTGACTGCTGAAGCTTTCTTT.

The chain uses TRBV5-1 and TRBJ2-5, with D unclear. This CDR3 has 14 residues. V lost 0 bases and J lost 2, with 8 bases in between. Germline V gene lookup returns CDR1 SGHRS and CDR2 YFSETQ. DNA of the CDR3: TGCGCCAGCAGCTTGGATGTGCGTCAAGAGACCCAGTACTTC. Its translation: CASSLDVRQETQYF.

This clonotype was seen repeatedly, ten times or more. The V and J genes are TRBV5-1 and TRBJ2-7, with D unresolved. Germline V gives CDR1 SGHRS, CDR2 YFSETQ. Trimming removed 0 bases from V and 0 bases from J, with 7 bases in between. The CDR3 runs to 14 residues. The CDR3 loop reads CASSLGSTSYEQYF. As DNA, the CDR3 is TGCGCCAGCAGCTTGGGCAGTACCTCCTACGAGCAGTACTTC.

This chain joins TRBV28 and TRBJ1-5; unclear D gene. V shed 6 bases and J shed 1 base, with 4 bases lying between them. The CDR3 covers 12 residues. The germline gives CDR1 MDHEN, CDR2 SYDVKM. CDR3 in amino acids: CASRQSNQPQHF. CDR3 sequence (DNA): TGTGCCAGCAGACAGAGCAATCAGCCCCAGCATTTT.

Many counts were recorded for this clonotype. The rearrangement links TRBV5-6 to TRBJ1-1; TRBD1 matches at 7 bases. CDR3 length: 14 amino acids. V shed 4 bases and J 3 bases; nucleotides not matched to a gene: 6. Germline CDR1 is SGHDT and CDR2 is YYEEEE. The CDR3 reads CASSRNRGDTEAFF. The CDR3, as DNA: TGTGCCAGCAGCCGGAACAGGGGCGACACTGAAGCTTTCTTT. Combining the CDR3 with reference TRBV5-6 and TRBJ1-1 gives the whole variable domain DAGVTQSPTHLIKTRGQQVTLRCSPKSGHDTVSWYQQALGQGPQFIFQYYEEEERQRGNFPDRFSGHQFPNYSSELNVNALLLGDSALYLCASSRNRGDTEAFFGQGTRLTVV.

This clonotype was recorded many times. The chain joins TRBV6-2 or TRBV6-3 to TRBJ1-6, with TRBD1 as a possible D gene (6 bases). Germline loops: CDR1 MNHEY, CDR2 SVGEGT. V lost 5 bases to trimming and J lost 7 bases, with 12 bases between them. The CDR3 is made up of 14 amino acids. The CDR3 reads CASSEQGRNSPLHF. As DNA, the CDR3 is TGTGCCAGCAGTGAACAGGGAAGGAATTCACCCCTCCACTTT.

The table lists this clonotype with a few counts. The chain combines TRBV20-1 with TRBJ2-5; 10 nucleotides align to TRBD2. Germline V gene lookup returns CDR1 DFQATT and CDR2 SNEGSKA (reference sequence). V was clipped by 1 base and J by 4 bases; unmatched bases: 9. The CDR3 contains 16 residues. The CDR3 protein is CSARVQRGGALETQYF. DNA of the CDR3: TGCAGTGCTAGAGTCCAGCGGGGGGGTGCGCTAGAGACCCAGTACTTC.

This clonotype showed up just a few times. This chain uses TRBV14 with TRBJ2-2; 10 bases are a match to TRBD2. Trimming at V came to 1 base and at J to 5 bases, leaving 7 bases not matched to a gene. This CDR3 contains 17 residues. The germline V gene has CDR1 SGHDN and CDR2 FVKESK. DNA of the CDR3: TGTGCCAGCAGCCAAGTCAACCTAGCGGGAGTTACCGGGGAGCTGTTTTTT. Protein: CASSQVNLAGVTGELFF.

This clonotype was observed a handful of times. The chain is built from TRBV20-1 and TRBJ2-7; TRBD1 aligns across 9 bases. Germline V gene sequence: CDR1 DFQATT, CDR2 SNEGSKA (reference sequence). The CDR3 is 15 residues long. V lost 3 bases, J lost 6 bases, and 12 bases stayed unmatched. CDR3 protein: CSASGSGQGFIEQYF. The CDR3, as DNA: TGCAGTGCTAGTGGTAGCGGACAGGGGTTTATCGAGCAGTACTTC.

This clonotype was found a few times. This chain uses TRBV24-1 with TRBJ2-3; 9 nucleotides agree with TRBD2. The junction had 1 base not matched to a gene; V was cut back by 5 bases and J by 2 bases. This CDR3 is 14 amino acids long. Germline-derived CDR1 and CDR2 are KGHDR and SFDVKD. Written as DNA, the CDR3 is TGTGCCACCAGTGGACTAGCGGACACAGATACGCAGTATTTT. Protein sequence: CATSGLADTDTQYF.

V and J are TRBV28 and TRBJ2-7; weak D call: TRBD1 (5 bases). The CDR3 covers 16 residues. Germline V gene sequence: CDR1 MDHEN, CDR2 SYDVKM. Trimming removed 6 bases from V and 4 bases from J, with 22 bases in between. The CDR3 nucleotides are TGTGCCAGCAGCCAACTCGGGCAGGGCGGTCGGTACGAGCAGTACTTC. It translates to CASSQLGQGGRYEQYF. Full variable domain (remainder filled in from reference TRBV28 and TRBJ2-7): DVKVTQSSRYLVKRTGEKVFLECVQDMDHENMFWYRQDPGLGLRLIYFSYDVKMKEKGDIPEGYSVSREKKERFSLILESASTNQTSMYLCASSQLGQGGRYEQYFGPGTRLTVT.

This clonotype showed up many times. The genes are TRBV7-2 and TRBJ1-6; D is ambiguous. CDR1 and CDR2 from the germline V gene are SGHTA and FQGNSA. The CDR3 has 13 residues. V was pared by 6 bases and J by 9 bases, with 12 bases between. The CDR3 sequence: CASSFLTSSPLHF. For the CDR3, the DNA is TGTGCCAGCAGTTTTCTGACATCTTCACCCCTCCACTTT.

The table lists this clonotype with many counts. J is TRBJ2-2 and V is TRBV7-9, with 9 positions matching TRBD2. The CDR3 is made up of 17 amino acids. CDR1 and CDR2 from the germline V gene are SEHNR and FQNEAQ (reference sequence). V was pared by 6 bases and J by 7 bases, with 15 bases of the junction left unmatched. The CDR3: CASSSQAGGAFGGELFF. The CDR3 nucleotides read TGTGCCAGCAGTTCCCAAGCGGGAGGAGCGTTCGGCGGGGAGCTGTTTTTT.

This clonotype was found a few times. The J gene is TRBJ1-2, the V gene TRBV12-3 or TRBV12-4; 7 bases align to TRBD1. This CDR3 region has 14 residues. The V segment lost 5 bases and the J segment 4 bases; nucleotides outside the gene matches: 7. CDR3 sequence reads: CASSPQTGIYGYTF. The CDR3 DNA reads TGTGCCAGCAGTCCCCAGACAGGGATCTATGGCTACACCTTC.

This clonotype was seen ten or more times. The rearrangement joins TRBV20-1 to TRBJ1-5; 8 bases are a match to TRBD1. Trimming took 1 base from V and 4 from J; bases not matched to a gene: 0. Germline CDR1 DFQATT, CDR2 SNEGSKA (reference sequence). The CDR3 contains 13 residues. DNA for the CDR3: TGCAGTGCTAGAGGACAGGGGAATCAGCCCCAGCATTTT. It yields the protein CSARGQGNQPQHF.

This clonotype appeared a few times. The chain employs TRBV12-3 or TRBV12-4 and TRBJ2-2; 9 bases fit TRBD1. The CDR3 sequence is 17 residues long. V trimming: 3 bases; J trimming: 2 bases; junction bases outside the gene matches: 7. The CDR3 nucleotides read TGTGCCAGCAGTTTGGGACAGGGATCTTTAAACACCGGGGAGCTGTTTTTT. Its protein is CASSLGQGSLNTGELFF.

The sample holds many counts of this clonotype. The chain has TRBV3-1 and TRBJ2-7; D is undetermined. Per the germline V gene, CDR1 is LGHDT and CDR2 is YNNKEL (reference sequence). There are 13 residues in the CDR3. The germline V and J ends were trimmed by 4 bases and 3 bases, with 10 bases remaining between them. The CDR3 sequence: CASSRVLNYEQYF. CDR3 bases: TGTGCCAGCAGCCGGGTCCTTAACTACGAGCAGTACTTC.

The table lists this clonotype with many counts. The rearrangement links TRBV20-1 to TRBJ1-4; TRBD1 aligns across 9 bases. This CDR3 is 15 amino acids long. CDR1 is DFQATT and CDR2 is SNEGSKA in the germline V gene (reference sequence). Unmatched junction bases numbered 5, after V lost 1 base and J lost 5 bases. This CDR3 reads CSARGGTGKNEKLFF. The CDR3 DNA follows: TGCAGTGCTAGAGGTGGGACAGGGAAGAATGAAAAACTGTTTTTT.